This TCR beta chain was observed in a study of identical twins. MiXCR, applied by TCRdb to the 5' RACE reads, yields one record per CDR3 protein. The sample lists approximately 220,000 distinct CDR3 sequences; approximately 7.8% were seen once. Deletions cut 1 base from V and 0 bases from J, with 10 bases between. The CDR3 contains 15 residues. Germline CDR1 reads LGHDT; CDR2 reads YNNKEL (reference sequence). For this clonotype: Its matching antigen is unknown.

Notes on the study in general: The models systematically underestimated how much out-of-frame TCR alpha was shared in monozygotic twins.

These sequences were also reported in another study, on yellow fever vaccine responses in identical twins.

The rearrangement uses TRBV3-1 and TRBJ2-7; D may be TRBD2 (6 bases). The specimen was CD8+ T cells sorted from blood. This clonotype was sampled from a woman aged 18-35 years in good health. CDR3 bases: TGTGCCAGCAGCCAAGGGCGGGGACCCTCCTACGAGCAGTACGTC. Residues: CASSQGRGPSYEQYV.